This TCR beta chain emerged from a study of blood T cells in healthy people across ages. Deletions cut 4 bases from V and 7 bases from J, with 21 bases between. Germline V lookup: CDR1 SGDLS, CDR2 YYNGEE. The CDR3 consists of 15 residues. Primed by a sample-barcoded 5' primer and a J-beta primer mix, a second PCR proceeded for 7 to 11 cycles. TCRdb re-derived calls from the 5' RACE reads in MiXCR, one entry per CDR3 protein. The table lists nearly 1 million distinct CDR3 sequences, roughly 51% of them singletons. This clonotype was seen a single time. The TCR was taken from a woman aged 55-69 years in good health. The chain recombines TRBV9 with TRBJ2-7; no reliable D call. Sequencing was performed on blood. The CDR3 DNA is TGTGCCAGCAGCCTTCTCCCGGAAGGTTACAATGAGCAGTACTTC. Translating gives CASSLLPEGYNEQYF.